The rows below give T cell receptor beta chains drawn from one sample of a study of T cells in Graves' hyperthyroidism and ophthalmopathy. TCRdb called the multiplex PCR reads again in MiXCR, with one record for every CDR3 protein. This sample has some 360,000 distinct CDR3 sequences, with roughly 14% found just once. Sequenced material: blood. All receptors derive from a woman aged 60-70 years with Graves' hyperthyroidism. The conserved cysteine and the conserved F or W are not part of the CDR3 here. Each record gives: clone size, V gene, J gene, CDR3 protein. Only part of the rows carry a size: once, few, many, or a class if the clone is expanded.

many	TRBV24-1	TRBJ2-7	ATSDSLQGTDYEQY
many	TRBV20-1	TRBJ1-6	SATGTGNSPLH
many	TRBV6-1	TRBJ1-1	ASSEALGITEAF
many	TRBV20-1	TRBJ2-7	SATNRGYEQY
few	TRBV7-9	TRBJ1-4	ASSPGFATNEKLF
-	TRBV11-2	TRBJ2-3	ASSYRDHLDTQY
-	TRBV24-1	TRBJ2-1	ATSDSNPWQF
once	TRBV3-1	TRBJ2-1	ASSQDRASGDEQF
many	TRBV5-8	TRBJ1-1	ASSLSPGTVMNTEAF
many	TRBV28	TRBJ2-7	ASSLRQGARYEQY
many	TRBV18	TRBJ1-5	ASSPPQGGDQPQH
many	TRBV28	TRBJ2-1	ASKSGKQSYNEQF
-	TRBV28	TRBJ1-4	ASSSWTGRTNEKLF
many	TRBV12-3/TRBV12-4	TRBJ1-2	ASSFTLLGTGFGYT
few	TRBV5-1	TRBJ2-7	ASSRDPQGDVSYEQY
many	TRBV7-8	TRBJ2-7	ASRERGGGFYEQY
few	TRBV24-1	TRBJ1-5	ATSDGEGRNQPQH
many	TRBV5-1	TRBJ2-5	ASSPITGGKTQY
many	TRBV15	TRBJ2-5	ATSRTAPGAQY
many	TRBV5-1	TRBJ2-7	ASSQGTGGPYEQY
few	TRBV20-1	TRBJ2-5	SAGEGAGETQY
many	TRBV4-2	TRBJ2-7	ASSQGPSREQY
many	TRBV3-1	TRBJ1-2	ASSQGAVGYGYT
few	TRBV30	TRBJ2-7	AWSPSFYEQY
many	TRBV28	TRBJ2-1	ASSLGWGTGYYNEQF
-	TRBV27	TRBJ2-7	ASKTSGPSYEQY
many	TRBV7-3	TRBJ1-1	ASSSRDRDKAF
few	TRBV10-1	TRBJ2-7	ASSGQPPDEQY
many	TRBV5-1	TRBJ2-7	ASSLLASGSYEQY
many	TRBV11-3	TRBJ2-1	ASSLDASGNYNEQF
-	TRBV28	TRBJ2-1	ASSTGTSGNNEQF
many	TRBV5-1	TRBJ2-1	ASSLFHEQF
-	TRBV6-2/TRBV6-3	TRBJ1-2	ASSPDRINYGYT
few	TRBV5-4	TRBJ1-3	ASSLDPKHQSFGNTIY
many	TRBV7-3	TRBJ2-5	ASSFAPQETQY
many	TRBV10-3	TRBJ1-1	AIRTGGSTEAF
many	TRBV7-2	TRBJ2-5	ASSMYQETQY
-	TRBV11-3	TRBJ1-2	ASGVQANYGYT
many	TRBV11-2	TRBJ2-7	ASSLDSHSYEQY
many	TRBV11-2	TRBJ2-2	ASSPRTGYTGELF
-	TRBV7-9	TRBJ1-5	ASSPDRVRQPQH
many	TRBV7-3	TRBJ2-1	ASRPTGGAYNEQF
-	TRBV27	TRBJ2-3	ASSSYKTSRADTQY
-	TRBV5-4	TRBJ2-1	ASSLGGRQGWDEQF
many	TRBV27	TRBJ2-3	ASSPSSFSDTQY
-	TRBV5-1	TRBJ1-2	ASSLASSDGYA
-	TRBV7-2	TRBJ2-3	ASSYRGTFQY
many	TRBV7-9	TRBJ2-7	ANSPGTESIYEQY
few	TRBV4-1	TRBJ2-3	ASSPPDRGFTDTQY
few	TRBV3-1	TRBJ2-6	ASSQKGANVLT
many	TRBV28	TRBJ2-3	ASSLIGSGWVDTQY
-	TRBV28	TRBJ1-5	ASSPHQGIVSQPQH
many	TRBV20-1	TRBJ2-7	SASVAGLTSYEQY
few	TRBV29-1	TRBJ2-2	SVGGPSGTGELF
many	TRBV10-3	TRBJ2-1	ATYTSSGRGNEQF
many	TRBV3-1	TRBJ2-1	ASSQVSGTSDNEQF
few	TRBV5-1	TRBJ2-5	ASWGDNLETQY
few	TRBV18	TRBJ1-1	ASSPGDRRNTEAF
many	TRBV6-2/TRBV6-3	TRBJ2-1	ASVQGFSGRNEQF
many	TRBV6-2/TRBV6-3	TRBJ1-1	ASSYPSTRGLNTEAF